This TCR beta chain appears in the sequencing data of a study of early T cells in non-severe SARS-CoV-2 infection. General study points: Missing private and CD4 specificities, VDJdb matching favored anti-spike CD8 responses.

Each cDNA molecule carried a unique molecular identifier. MiXCR, applied by TCRdb to the 5' RACE reads, yields one record per CDR3 protein. The sample has approximately 58,000 distinct CDR3 sequences; 6% to 7% are singletons. This clonotype appeared many times. The antigen is not known. The clonotype comes from an adult who was a healthcare worker with PCR-confirmed SARS-CoV-2 infection or an uninfected control (not recorded which). The sequenced sample consisted of whole blood.

The CDR3 region is CASSQGTALARELFF. Here the CDR3 DNA reads TGCGCCAGCAGCCAAGGGACAGCCTTGGCACGGGAGCTGTTTTTT. The gene calls are TRBV4-3 and TRBJ2-2; D may be TRBD1 (6 bases). The CDR3 is made up of 15 amino acids. Trimming took 1 base from V and 9 from J, leaving 15 bases between them. CDR1 LGHNA and CDR2 YSLEER come from the germline V gene.